This T cell receptor beta chain comes out of a study of blood T cell repertoires in COVID-19. CDR1 is SGDLS, CDR2 YYNGEE, per germline. Trimming removed 2 bases at V and 6 bases at J, with 11 bases between. CDR3 length: 13 amino acids. The count of this clone is one. Clones were sequenced by immunoSEQ multiplex PCR, and TCRdb holds only the in-frame ones, with some missing. The profile covers tens of thousands of clones, with less than 85% appearing a single time and 15% to 20% taken by the ten largest. The sequenced material came from peripheral blood. The sequence came from a man in his sixties with acute or convalescent COVID-19. The rearrangement links TRBV9 to TRBJ1-1; possible D gene TRBD1, 5 bases. This chain's CDR3 is CASSVQGGAEAFF. CDR3 sequence (DNA): TGTGCCAGCAGCGTTCAGGGAGGGGCTGAAGCTTTCTTT.